The clone carrying this T cell receptor beta chain was observed once. These data come from a study of blood T cell repertoires in COVID-19. Overall study: Samples came from the United States, Italy and Spain, spanning acute and convalescent COVID-19.

Method: immunoSEQ multiplex PCR; TCRdb's copy keeps in-frame clones and lacks some. The sample has around 200,000 clones; roughly 89% are singletons. The CDR3 loop spans 13 amino acids. CDR1 MNHEY and CDR2 SMNVEV come from the germline V gene (reference sequence). V lost 5 bases, J lost 6 bases, and 2 bases stayed unmatched. The sample taken for sequencing was peripheral blood. The origin of this receptor is a young man with active or convalescent COVID-19. The rearrangement uses TRBV27 and TRBJ1-5; TRBD1 agrees at 9 bases. The CDR3 loop reads CASSGQGPQPQHF. For the CDR3, the DNA is TGTGCCAGCAGTGGACAGGGGCCTCAGCCCCAGCATTTT.